This T cell receptor beta chain was sequenced for a study of radiotherapy plus CTLA-4 blockade in lung cancer. About the study: Among enrolled patients, less than 20% responded and around 30% achieved disease control. Whole-study results and caveats: Clones derived from tumor TCRs expanded in blood after radiotherapy plus ipilimumab.

Treatment of patients with chemo-refractory metastatic non-small-cell lung cancer consisted of focal radiation plus CTLA-4 blockade with ipilimumab. Looked up from germline, CDR1 is LNHDA and CDR2 is SQIVND (reference sequence). The CDR3 extends over 16 amino acids. Deletions cut 3 bases from V and 5 bases from J, with 17 bases between. Measured with immunoSEQ multiplex PCR; TCRdb has only the in-frame clones, and not every one. The data show 78,000 or so clones, approximately 86% seen once. Concerning this clone: Antigen specificity is unknown.

Sequences were derived from peripheral blood, sampled from a patient treated with radiotherapy plus ipilimumab. V and J are TRBV19 and TRBJ1-5; D possibly corresponds to TRBD1 (6 bases). The receptor was isolated from a human donor with non-small cell lung cancer who had stable disease on radiotherapy plus ipilimumab. The DNA for the CDR3 is TGTGCCAGTAGTATTGGTCAGGGGAAGGGCGATCAGCCCCAGCATTTT. Protein: CASSIGQGKGDQPQHF.